This T cell receptor (beta chain) was observed in a study of T cells in localized non-small cell lung cancer. Method: immunoSEQ multiplex PCR; TCRdb's copy keeps in-frame clones and lacks some. The sample comprises tens of thousands of clones, 70% to 90% of which are singletons, and approximately 6.8% rests with the top ten. Germline assignment: CDR1 SNHLY and CDR2 FYNNEI. CDR3 size: 16 residues. V lost 3 bases to trimming and J lost 6 bases, with 18 bases between them. The clonotype comes from a woman aged 40 to 75 with stage I lung adenocarcinoma. The sample here was peripheral blood, taken before any cancer treatment. V is TRBV2 and J is TRBJ1-5; TRBD1 is a possible D gene (5 bases). The CDR3 reads CASSEGGTRLGQPQHF. In DNA form, the CDR3 reads TGTGCCAGCAGTGAGGGCGGGACCCGCTTAGGTCAGCCCCAGCATTTT.